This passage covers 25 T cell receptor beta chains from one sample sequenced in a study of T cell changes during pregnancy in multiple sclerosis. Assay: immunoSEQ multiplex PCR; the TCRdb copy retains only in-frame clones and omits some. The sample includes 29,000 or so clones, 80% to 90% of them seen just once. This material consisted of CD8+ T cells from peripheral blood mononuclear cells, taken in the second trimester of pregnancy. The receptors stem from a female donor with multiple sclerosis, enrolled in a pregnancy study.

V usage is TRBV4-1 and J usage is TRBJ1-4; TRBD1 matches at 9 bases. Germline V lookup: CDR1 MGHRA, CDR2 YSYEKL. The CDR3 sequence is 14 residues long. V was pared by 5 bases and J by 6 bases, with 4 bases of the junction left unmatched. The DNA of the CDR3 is TGCGCCAGCAGCGAGACAGGGGGAGATGAAAAACTGTTTTTT. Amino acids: CASSETGGDEKLFF.

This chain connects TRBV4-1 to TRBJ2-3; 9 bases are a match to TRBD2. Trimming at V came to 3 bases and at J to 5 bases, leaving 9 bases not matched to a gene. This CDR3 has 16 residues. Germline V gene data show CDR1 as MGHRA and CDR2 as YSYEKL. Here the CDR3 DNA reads TGCGCCAGCAGCCAGGATAGCGGGGGAAGGGAAGATACGCAGTATTTT. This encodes CASSQDSGGREDTQYF.

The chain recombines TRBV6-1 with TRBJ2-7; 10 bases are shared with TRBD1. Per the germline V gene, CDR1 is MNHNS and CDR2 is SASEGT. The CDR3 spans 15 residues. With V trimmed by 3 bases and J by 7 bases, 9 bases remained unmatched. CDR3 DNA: TGTGCCAGCAGTGACGGCCGGGACAGGGGCATGGAGCAGTACTTC. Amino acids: CASSDGRDRGMEQYF.

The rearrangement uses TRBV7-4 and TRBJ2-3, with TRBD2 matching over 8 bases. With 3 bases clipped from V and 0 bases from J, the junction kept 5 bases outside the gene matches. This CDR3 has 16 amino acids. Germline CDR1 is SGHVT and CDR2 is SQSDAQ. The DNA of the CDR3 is TGTGCCAGCAGCTTTACGGGGGGGACCAGCACAGATACGCAGTATTTT. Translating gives CASSFTGGTSTDTQYF.

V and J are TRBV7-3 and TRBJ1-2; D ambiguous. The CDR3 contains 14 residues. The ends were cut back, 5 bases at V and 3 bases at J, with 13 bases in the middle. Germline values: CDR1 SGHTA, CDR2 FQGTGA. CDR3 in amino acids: CASSPSGQDYGYTF. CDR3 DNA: TGTGCCAGCAGCCCTTCTGGGCAAGACTATGGCTACACCTTC.

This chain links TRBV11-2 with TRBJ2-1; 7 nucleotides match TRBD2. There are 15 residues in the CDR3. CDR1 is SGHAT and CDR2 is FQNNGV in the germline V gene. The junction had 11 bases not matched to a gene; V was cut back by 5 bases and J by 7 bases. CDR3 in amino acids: CASSAISGGLNEQFF. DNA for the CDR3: TGTGCCAGCAGCGCCATATCGGGAGGCCTAAATGAGCAGTTCTTC.

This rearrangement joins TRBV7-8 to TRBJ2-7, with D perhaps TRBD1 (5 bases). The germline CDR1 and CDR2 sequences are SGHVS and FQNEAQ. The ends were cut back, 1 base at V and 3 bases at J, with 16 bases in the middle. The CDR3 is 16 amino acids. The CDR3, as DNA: TGTGCCAGCAGCTTAGAGGGGCGAGTGAACGGCTACGAGCAGTACTTC. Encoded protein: CASSLEGRVNGYEQYF.

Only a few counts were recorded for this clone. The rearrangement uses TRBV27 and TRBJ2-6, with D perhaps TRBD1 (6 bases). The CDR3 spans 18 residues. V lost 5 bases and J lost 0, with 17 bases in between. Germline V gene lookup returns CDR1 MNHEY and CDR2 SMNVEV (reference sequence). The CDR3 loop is CASSDTDRGLSGANVLTF. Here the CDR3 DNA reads TGTGCCAGCAGTGATACGGACAGAGGCCTCTCTGGGGCCAACGTCCTGACTTTC.

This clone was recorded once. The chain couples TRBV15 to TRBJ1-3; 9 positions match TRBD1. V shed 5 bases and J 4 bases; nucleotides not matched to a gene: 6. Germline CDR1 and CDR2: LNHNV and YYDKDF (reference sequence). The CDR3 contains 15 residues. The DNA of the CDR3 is TGTGCCACCAGCGGAGGGACAGGGCGAGGAAACACCATATATTTT. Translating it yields CATSGGTGRGNTIYF.

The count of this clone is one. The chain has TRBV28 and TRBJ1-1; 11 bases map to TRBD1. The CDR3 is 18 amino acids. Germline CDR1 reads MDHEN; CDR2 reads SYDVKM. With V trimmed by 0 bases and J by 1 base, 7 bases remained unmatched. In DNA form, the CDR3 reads TGTGCCAGCAGTTTATGGCCCGGGACAGGGGGGGAGAACACTGAAGCTTTCTTT. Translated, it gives CASSLWPGTGGENTEAFF. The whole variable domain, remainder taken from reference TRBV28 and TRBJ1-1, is DVKVTQSSRYLVKRTGEKVFLECVQDMDHENMFWYRQDPGLGLRLIYFSYDVKMKEKGDIPEGYSVSREKKERFSLILESASTNQTSMYLCASSLWPGTGGENTEAFFGQGTRLTVV.

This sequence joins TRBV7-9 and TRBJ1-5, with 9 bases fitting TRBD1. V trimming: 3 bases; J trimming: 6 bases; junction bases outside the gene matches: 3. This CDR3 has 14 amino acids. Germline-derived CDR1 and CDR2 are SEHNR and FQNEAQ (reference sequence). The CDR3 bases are TGTGCCAGCAGCTTTGGGACAGGGAGTCAGCCCCAGCATTTT. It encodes CASSFGTGSQPQHF.

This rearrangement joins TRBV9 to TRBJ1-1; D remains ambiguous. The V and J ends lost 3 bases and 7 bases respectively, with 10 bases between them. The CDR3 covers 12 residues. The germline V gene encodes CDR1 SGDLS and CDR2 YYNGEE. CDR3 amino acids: CASSGGGGEAFF. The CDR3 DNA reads TGTGCCAGCAGCGGGGGAGGAGGTGAAGCTTTCTTT.

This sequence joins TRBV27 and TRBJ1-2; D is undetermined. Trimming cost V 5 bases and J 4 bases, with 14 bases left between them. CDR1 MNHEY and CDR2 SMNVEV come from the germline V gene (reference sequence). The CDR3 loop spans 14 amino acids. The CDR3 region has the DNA TGTGCCAGCAGTCCGGGGTCTGAAATCTATGGCTACACCTTC. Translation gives CASSPGSEIYGYTF.

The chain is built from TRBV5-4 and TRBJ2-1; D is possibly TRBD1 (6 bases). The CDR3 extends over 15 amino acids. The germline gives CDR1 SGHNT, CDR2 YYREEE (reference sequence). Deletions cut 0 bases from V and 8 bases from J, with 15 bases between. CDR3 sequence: CASSLVGGRGDEQFF. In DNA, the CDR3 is TGTGCCAGCAGCTTGGTTGGAGGCAGGGGCGATGAGCAGTTCTTC.

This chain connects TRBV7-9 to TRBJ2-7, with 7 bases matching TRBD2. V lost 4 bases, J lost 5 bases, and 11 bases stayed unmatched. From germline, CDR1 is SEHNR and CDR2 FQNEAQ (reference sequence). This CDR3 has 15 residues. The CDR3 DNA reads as TGTGCCAGCAGCTGGCCGGGGGGTGGGGTAGACGAGCAGTACTTC. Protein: CASSWPGGGVDEQYF.

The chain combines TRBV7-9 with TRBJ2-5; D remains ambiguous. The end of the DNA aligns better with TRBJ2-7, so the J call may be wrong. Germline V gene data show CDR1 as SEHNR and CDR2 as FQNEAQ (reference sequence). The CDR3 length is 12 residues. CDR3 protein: CASSSQAYEQYF. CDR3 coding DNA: TGTGCCAGCAGCTCGCAAGCCTACGAGCAGTACTTC.

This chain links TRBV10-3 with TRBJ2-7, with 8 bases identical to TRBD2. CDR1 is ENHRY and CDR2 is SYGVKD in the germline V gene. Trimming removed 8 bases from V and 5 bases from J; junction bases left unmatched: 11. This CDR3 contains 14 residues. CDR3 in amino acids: CAISGSGGKDEQYF. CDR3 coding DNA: TGTGCCATCTCCGGGTCGGGGGGGAAAGACGAGCAGTACTTC.

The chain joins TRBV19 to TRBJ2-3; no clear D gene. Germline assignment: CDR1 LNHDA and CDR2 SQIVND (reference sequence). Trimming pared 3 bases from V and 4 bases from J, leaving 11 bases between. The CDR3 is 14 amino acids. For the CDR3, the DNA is TGTGCCAGTAGTATTCTCCCCACAGCAGATACGCAGTATTTT. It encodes CASSILPTADTQYF.

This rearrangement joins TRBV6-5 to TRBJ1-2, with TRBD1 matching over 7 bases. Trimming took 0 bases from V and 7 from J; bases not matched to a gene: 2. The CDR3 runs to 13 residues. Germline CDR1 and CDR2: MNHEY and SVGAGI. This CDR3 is CASSYSTGFGYTF. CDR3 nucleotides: TGTGCCAGCAGTTACTCGACAGGGTTTGGCTACACCTTC.

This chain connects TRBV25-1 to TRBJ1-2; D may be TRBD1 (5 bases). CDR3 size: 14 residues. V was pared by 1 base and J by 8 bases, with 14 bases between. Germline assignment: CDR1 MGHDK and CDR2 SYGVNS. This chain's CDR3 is CASSEWGGSGGYTF. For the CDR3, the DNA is TGTGCCAGCAGTGAATGGGGGGGATCGGGCGGCTACACCTTC.

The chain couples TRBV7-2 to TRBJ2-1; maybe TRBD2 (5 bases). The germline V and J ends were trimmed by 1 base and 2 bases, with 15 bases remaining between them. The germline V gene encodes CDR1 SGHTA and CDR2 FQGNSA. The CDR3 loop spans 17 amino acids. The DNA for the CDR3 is TGTGCCAGCAGCTTAGGGGCTAGCCTCATGCCCTACAATGAGCAGTTCTTC. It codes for CASSLGASLMPYNEQFF.

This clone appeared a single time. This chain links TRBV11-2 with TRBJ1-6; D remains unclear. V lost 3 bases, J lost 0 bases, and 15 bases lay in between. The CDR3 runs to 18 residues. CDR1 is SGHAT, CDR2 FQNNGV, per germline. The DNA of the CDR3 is TGTGCCAGCAGCTTTGCCCAAAACTCGAGCTCCTATAATTCACCCCTCCACTTT. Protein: CASSFAQNSSSYNSPLHF.

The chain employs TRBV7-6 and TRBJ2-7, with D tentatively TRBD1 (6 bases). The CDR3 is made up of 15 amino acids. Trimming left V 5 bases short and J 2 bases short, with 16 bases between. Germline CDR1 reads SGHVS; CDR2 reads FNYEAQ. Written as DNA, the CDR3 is TGTGCCAGCAGCCCAGGGGTGGGGCAGACCTACGAGCAGTACTTC. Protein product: CASSPGVGQTYEQYF.

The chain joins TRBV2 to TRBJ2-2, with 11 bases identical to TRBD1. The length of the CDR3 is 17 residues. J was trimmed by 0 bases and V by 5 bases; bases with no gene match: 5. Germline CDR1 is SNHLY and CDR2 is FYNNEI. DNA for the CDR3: TGTGCCAGCAGTACACCGGGACAGGGGGCGAACACCGGGGAGCTGTTTTTT. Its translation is CASSTPGQGANTGELFF. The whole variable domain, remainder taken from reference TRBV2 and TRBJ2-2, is EPEVTQTPSHQVTQMGQEVILRCVPISNHLYFYWYRQILGQKVEFLVSFYNNEISEKSEIFDDQFSVERPDGSNFTLKIRSTKLEDSAMYFCASSTPGQGANTGELFFGEGSRLTVL.

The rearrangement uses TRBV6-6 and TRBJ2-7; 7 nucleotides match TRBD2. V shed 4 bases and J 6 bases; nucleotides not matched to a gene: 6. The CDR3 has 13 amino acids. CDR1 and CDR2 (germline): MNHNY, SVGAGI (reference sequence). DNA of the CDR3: TGTGCCAGCAGTTCAAGACTAGCTACCGAGCAGTACTTC. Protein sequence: CASSSRLATEQYF.